This T cell receptor (beta chain) appears in the sequencing data of a study of blood T cell repertoires in COVID-19. Study details: Spain, Italy and the United States supplied samples that represented acute and convalescent COVID-19. The analysed material was cDNA or gDNA that came from T cells, B-cell-depleted T cells, or PBMCs.

Per the original data handling: It was from reference gene primer amplification that nucleated cell counts were estimated. This table comes from immunoSEQ multiplex PCR, and its TCRdb copy is limited to in-frame clones, with some not included. Clonal size and the V and J genes are those of that table, whereas D and trimming came from the DNA. Of around 260,000 clones in the sample, 90% were seen once. Cohort 3 donors were reported recovered after two negative PCRs, clearance, or symptom resolution. This sequence originates from a woman in her 30s who had recovered from COVID-19. The source material was PBMCs or T cells enriched from blood (not recorded which).

DNA of the CDR3: TGTGCCAGCAGCTTCTCCGGCGGGTGGAATGAGCAGTTCTTC. Protein product: CASSFSGGWNEQFF. This chain links TRBV7-2 with TRBJ2-1; possible D gene TRBD2, 5 bases. The V gene lost 3 bases and the J gene lost 7 bases, with 13 bases spanning the gap. Germline CDR1 is SGHTA and CDR2 is FQGNSA. The CDR3 is 14 amino acids.